This T cell receptor (beta chain) was retrieved from a study of blood T cell repertoires in COVID-19. Study background: The United States, Italy and Spain supplied acute and convalescent COVID-19 samples.

This clone is labeled medium-sized. The germline V and J ends were trimmed by 1 base and 2 bases, with 7 bases remaining between them. There are 14 residues in the CDR3. Germline-derived CDR1 and CDR2 are LNHDA and SQIVND (reference sequence). The table came from immunoSEQ multiplex PCR; TCRdb's copy has only in-frame clones and leaves some out. The sample holds roughly 250,000 clones, roughly 90% seen once. Categorization into cohorts depended on clinical history that participants reported. The sample consisted of PBMCs or T cells enriched from blood (not recorded which). This clonotype was obtained from a woman between 25 and 40 years old with acute COVID-19. V and J are TRBV19 and TRBJ2-3, with a weak D call TRBD2 (6 bases). The CDR3 DNA reads as TGTGCCAGTAGTATAGCGGGGGTCACAGATACGCAGTATTTT. Translation: CASSIAGVTDTQYF.